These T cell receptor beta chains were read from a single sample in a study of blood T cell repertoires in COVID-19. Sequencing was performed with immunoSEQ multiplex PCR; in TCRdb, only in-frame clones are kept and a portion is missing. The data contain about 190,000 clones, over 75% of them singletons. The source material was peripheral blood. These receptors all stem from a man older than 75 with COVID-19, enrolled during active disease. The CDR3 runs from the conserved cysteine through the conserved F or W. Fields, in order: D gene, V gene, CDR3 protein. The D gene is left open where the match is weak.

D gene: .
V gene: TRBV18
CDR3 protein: CASSHQEGEAFF

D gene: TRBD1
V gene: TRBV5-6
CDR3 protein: CASSWTGVLANTGELFF

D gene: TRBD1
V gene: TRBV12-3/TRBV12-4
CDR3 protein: CASRQGELWPQHF

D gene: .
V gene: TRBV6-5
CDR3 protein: CASSLQGTDTQYF

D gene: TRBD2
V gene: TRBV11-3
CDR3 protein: CASSLGLGGAGTDTQYF

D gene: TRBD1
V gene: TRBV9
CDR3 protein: CASSVEAGGEYEQYF

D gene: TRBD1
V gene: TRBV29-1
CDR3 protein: CSVAAGTGGFYGYTF

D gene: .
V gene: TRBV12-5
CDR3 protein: CASGPGADEKLFF

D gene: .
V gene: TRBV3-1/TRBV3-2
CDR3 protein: CASSQNEEGRAFF

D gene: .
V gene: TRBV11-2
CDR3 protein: CASSLGDSRNQPQHF

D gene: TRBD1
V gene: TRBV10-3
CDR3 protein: CAISEHDRDHQPQHF

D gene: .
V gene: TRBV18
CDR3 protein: CASSPDSGNTIYF

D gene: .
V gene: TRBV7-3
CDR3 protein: CASSPPDSPEDEQFF

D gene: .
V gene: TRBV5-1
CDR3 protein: CASSEQPGEQSDTQYF

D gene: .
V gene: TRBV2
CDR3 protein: CASRDRNQPQHF

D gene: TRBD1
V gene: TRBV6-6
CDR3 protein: CASSPPPGQGSTGELFF

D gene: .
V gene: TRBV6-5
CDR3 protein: CASRRTGYTGELFF

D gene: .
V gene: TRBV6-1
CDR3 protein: CASSESFAETQYF

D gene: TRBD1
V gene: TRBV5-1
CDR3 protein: CASSHGTGRQTQYF

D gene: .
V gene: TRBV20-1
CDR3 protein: CSASARGSTYGYTF

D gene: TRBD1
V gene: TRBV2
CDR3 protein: CASSGTGGYGYTF

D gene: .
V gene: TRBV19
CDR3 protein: CASRSIGLNYEQYF

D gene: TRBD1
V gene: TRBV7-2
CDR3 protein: CASSTGTGTEAFF

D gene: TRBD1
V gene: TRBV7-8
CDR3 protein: CASSLTGVGSPLHF

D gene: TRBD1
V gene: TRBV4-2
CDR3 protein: CASSQVSPGGDGYTF

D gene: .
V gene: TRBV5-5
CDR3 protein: CASSPYPPTTGFTEAFF

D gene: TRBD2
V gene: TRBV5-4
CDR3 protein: CASSLDLRTSGGGEQYF

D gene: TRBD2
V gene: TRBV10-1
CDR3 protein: CASSESMVAGASYNEQFF

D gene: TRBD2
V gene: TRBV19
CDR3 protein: CASSILAGAYEQYF

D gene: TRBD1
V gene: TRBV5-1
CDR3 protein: CASSPDRGVAETQYF

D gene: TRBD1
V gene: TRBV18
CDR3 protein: CASSPWTGDKYF

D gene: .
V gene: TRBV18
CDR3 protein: CASSPGGGKNNQPQHF

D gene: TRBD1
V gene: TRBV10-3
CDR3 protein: CAISESQGASYTF

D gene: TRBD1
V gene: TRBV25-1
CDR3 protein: CASSEGQGWQETQYF

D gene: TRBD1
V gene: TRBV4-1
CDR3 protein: CASSQPGQVEFTLHF

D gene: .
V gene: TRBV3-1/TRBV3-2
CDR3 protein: CASTRTETGELFF

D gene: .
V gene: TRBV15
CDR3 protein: CATSQHPDFSSSGNTIYF

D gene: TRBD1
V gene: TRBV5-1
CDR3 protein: CASSYTGTADTEAFF

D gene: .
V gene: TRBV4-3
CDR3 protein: CASSRGGQRPLHF

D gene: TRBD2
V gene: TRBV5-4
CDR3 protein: CASSSNSGGAYNEQFF

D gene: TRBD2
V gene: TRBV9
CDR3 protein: CASSASVGGGTDTQYF

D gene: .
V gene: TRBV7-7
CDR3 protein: CASSQGGNTEAFF

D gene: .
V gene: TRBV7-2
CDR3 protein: CASSRQGVNEKLFF

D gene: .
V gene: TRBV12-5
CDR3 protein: CASGLVLGANTEAFF

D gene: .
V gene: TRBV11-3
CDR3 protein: CASSSGPGETQYF

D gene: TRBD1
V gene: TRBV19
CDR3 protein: CATSQGARSYYGYTF

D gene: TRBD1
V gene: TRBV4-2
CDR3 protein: CASSQELNGQGVGEKLFF

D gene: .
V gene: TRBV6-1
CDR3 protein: CASSENLGNYGYTF

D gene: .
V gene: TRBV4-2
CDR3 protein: CASSQVAGVNTIYF

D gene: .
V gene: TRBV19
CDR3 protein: CASSTGNTIYF

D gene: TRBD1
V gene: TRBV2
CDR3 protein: CASSSGTGGRNQPQHF

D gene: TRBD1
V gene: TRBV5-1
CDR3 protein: CASREGQGDGYEQYF

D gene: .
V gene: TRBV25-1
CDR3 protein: CASSEPSYGYTF

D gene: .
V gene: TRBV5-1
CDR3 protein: CASSSTGMNTEAFF

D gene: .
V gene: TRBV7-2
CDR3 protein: CASSPGRGRGDTEAFF

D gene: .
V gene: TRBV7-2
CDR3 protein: CASTPSADTEAFF

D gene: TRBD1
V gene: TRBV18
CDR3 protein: CASSQGQGNSPLHF

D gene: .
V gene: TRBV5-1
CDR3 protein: CASSLGEETEAFF